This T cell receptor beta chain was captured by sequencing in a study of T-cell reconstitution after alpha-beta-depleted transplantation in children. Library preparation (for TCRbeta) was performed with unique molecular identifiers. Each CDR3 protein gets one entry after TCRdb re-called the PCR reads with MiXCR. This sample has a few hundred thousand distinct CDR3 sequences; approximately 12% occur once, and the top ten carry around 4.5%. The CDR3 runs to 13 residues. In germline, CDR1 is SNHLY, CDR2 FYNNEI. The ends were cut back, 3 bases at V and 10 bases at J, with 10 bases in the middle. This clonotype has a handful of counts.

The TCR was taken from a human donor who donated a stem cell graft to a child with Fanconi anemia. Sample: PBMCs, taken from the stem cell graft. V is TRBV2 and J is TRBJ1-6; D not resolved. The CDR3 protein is CASSENPKSPLHF. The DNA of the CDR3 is TGTGCCAGCAGTGAGAACCCAAAGTCACCCCTCCACTTT. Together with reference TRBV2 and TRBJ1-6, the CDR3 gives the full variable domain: EPEVTQTPSHQVTQMGQEVILRCVPISNHLYFYWYRQILGQKVEFLVSFYNNEISEKSEIFDDQFSVERPDGSNFTLKIRSTKLEDSAMYFCASSENPKSPLHFGNGTRLTVT.